This T cell receptor (beta chain) was sequenced in a study of cytomegalovirus exposure and HLA in healthy donors. The wider study: Around 77% of 350 to 400 genotyped donors fell in the Caucasian-associated ancestry cluster.

Points on this clone: Its antigen is currently unknown.

Germline assignment: CDR1 SGHRS and CDR2 YFSETQ. The CDR3 covers 15 residues. The J segment lost 1 base and the V segment lost 4 bases, leaving 3 bases of the junction unmatched. With 60 Vbeta and 13 Jbeta primers, the PCR was carried out. TCRdb's table, derived via immunoSEQ multiplex PCR, lists solely in-frame clones and lacks some. The data show roughly 120,000 clones, roughly four fifths seen once. The study's findings and limits: On later analysis, the bulk of CMV-associated TCR beta chains appeared to be HLA-restricted.

This chain uses TRBV5-1 with TRBJ2-3; 10 nucleotides match TRBD2. The sequenced sample was PBMCs. This sequence originates from a woman aged 50 to 65 in good health and CMV-seropositive. CDR3 DNA sequence: TGCGCCAGCAGCGATCTAGCGGGAGGCACAGATACGCAGTATTTT. Translated, it gives CASSDLAGGTDTQYF. Full variable domain (missing parts from reference TRBV5-1 and TRBJ2-3): KAGVTQTPRYLIKTRGQQVTLSCSPISGHRSVSWYQQTPGQGLQFLFEYFSETQRNKGNFPGRFSGRQFSNSRSEMNVSTLELGDSALYLCASSDLAGGTDTQYFGPGTRLTVL.